Listed here is a single TCR beta chain. The sample is drawn from a study of control samples from healthy donors and cancer patients. The V end lost 2 bases, the J end lost 11 bases, and 12 bases lay between the germline ends. This CDR3 spans 12 amino acids. The germline V gene has CDR1 MNHNS and CDR2 SASEGT. Here immunoSEQ multiplex PCR was the method, and the copy in TCRdb shows in-frame clones only, minus some. The sample consists of 120,000 or so clones, 80% to 95% of them appearing once. V and J are TRBV6-1 and TRBJ1-1; D remains ambiguous. The receptor's source is a man aged 18-30 years in good health. Sequencing used blood. CDR3 nucleotide sequence: TGTGCCAGCAGTGAATCCGGGGTGGTGGCTTTCTTT. It translates to CASSESGVVAFF.